This TCR beta chain is drawn from a study of blood T cells in healthy people across ages. Remarks on this clonotype: Its matching antigen is unknown.

Whole-study findings and limits: Naive T cell percentage and TCR beta diversity correlated strongly.

The V and J ends lost 5 bases and 7 bases, in that order; junction bases with no gene match: 8. This CDR3 has 15 residues. CDR1 SSHAT and CDR2 FNYEAQ come from the germline V gene (reference sequence). A second PCR, run for roughly 7 to 11 cycles, used a sample-barcoded 5' primer plus a J-beta primer mix. TCRdb independently ran MiXCR on the 5' RACE reads; one entry per CDR3 protein. In the table there are about 780,000 distinct CDR3 sequences, about 62% of which are singletons. Total RNA was extracted at no less than 6 micrograms per sample. The specimen was blood. The V and J genes are TRBV7-7 and TRBJ2-2; 9 positions agree with TRBD1. The TCR sequence derives from a man aged 25-45 years in good health. The CDR3 nucleotides are TGTGCCAGCAGCCCCGGGACAGGGCAGGGCGGGGAGCTGTTTTTT. As protein: CASSPGTGQGGELFF.